This T cell receptor beta chain was recorded in a study of neoadjuvant nivolumab and ipilimumab in lung cancer. Study-level findings and limits: From pretherapy to surgery, tumor richness and clonality rose with dual therapy.

For this clone: Its antigen is undetermined.

The CDR3 loop spans 11 amino acids. V lost 0 bases, J lost 5 bases, and 2 bases lay in between. The V gene's germline CDR1 is SGHDT and CDR2 YYEEEE. This table comes from immunoSEQ multiplex PCR, and its TCRdb copy is limited to in-frame clones, with some not included. This sample yields fewer than 20,000 clones, of which 85% to 90% are seen a single time; around 2.1% belongs to the top ten. This specimen consisted of peripheral blood, obtained before neoadjuvant nivolumab, alone or with ipilimumab. The clonotype comes from an adult with non-small cell lung cancer. The chain couples TRBV5-6 to TRBJ2-5; D ambiguous. DNA for the CDR3: TGTGCCAGCAGCTTGGTGGAGACCCAGTACTTC. It specifies CASSLVETQYF.